This TCR beta chain is from a study of shared clonotypes between healthy human individuals. General study results and limits: Clonotypes not shared had lower generation probabilities than those common to all four donors.

Assay used: immunoSEQ multiplex PCR; TCRdb lists only in-frame clones, some missing. This sample has hundreds of thousands of clones, with around 97% found just once. Germline V CDR1 and CDR2: SGHRS, YFSETQ. This CDR3 comprises 17 residues. Deletions cut 0 bases from V and 0 bases from J, with 13 bases between. With regard to this clone: Antigen specificity is unknown.

The CD4+ fraction was divided into a CD45RA+ naive subset and a CD45RA-negative memory subset. Material for sequencing was naive CD4+ T cells sorted from blood. Described subset: CD45RA+ positively selected. The chain employs TRBV5-1 and TRBJ2-1; D is uncertain. This TCR derives from a woman aged 25 to 45 in good health. CDR3 DNA: TGCGCCAGCAGCTTGGGAGGAGCGCCTAGCTCCTACAATGAGCAGTTCTTC. As protein: CASSLGGAPSSYNEQFF.